The 27 T cell receptor beta chains below were found in one sample sequenced in a study of blood T cell repertoires in COVID-19. Generated by immunoSEQ multiplex PCR, the TCRdb table keeps only in-frame clones and is missing some. The sample consists of approximately 34,000 clones, 80% of them appearing once. The specimen sequenced was peripheral blood. Every receptor here comes from an older woman with acute or convalescent COVID-19.

The chain combines TRBV19 with TRBJ1-1, with a weak D call TRBD1 (6 bases). CDR3 size: 14 residues. Germline lookup yields CDR1 LNHDA and CDR2 SQIVND (reference sequence). The germline V and J ends were trimmed by 5 bases and 3 bases, with 13 bases remaining between them. The CDR3 nucleotides read TGTGCCAGTAGTCTCAGGGGTATAGACACTGAAGCTTTCTTT. Amino acid sequence: CASSLRGIDTEAFF.

The chain joins TRBV28 to TRBJ2-5; 8 bases match TRBD1. The CDR3 covers 15 residues. CDR1 and CDR2 (germline): MDHEN, SYDVKM. The junction had 7 bases not matched to a gene; V was cut back by 3 bases and J by 4 bases. This chain's CDR3 is CASSFGTTGGETQYF. In DNA form, the CDR3 reads TGTGCCAGCAGTTTTGGTACCACAGGGGGAGAGACCCAGTACTTC.

The chain employs TRBV5-1 and TRBJ2-1, with 7 bases matching TRBD2. Germline-derived CDR1 and CDR2 are SGHRS and YFSETQ. With V trimmed by 0 bases and J by 5 bases, 5 bases remained unmatched. The CDR3 runs 15 residues. In nucleotides, the CDR3 is TGCGCCAGCAGCTTGGTACCGGGAGGCCACAATGAGCAGTTCTTC. This translates into CASSLVPGGHNEQFF.

The V and J genes are TRBV7-2 and TRBJ1-1; TRBD1 is a possible D gene (6 bases). CDR1 SGHTA and CDR2 FQGNSA come from the germline V gene. The V end was cut by 0 bases, the J end by 0 bases, with 14 bases between. CDR3 length: 17 amino acids. CDR3 residues: CASSLAGGARLNTEAFF. CDR3 nucleotides: TGTGCCAGCAGCTTAGCGGGGGGGGCGCGGTTGAACACTGAAGCTTTCTTT.

This chain joins TRBV5-1 and TRBJ2-5; the match to TRBD1 covers 10 bases. Trimming at V came to 0 bases and at J to 3 bases, leaving 5 bases not matched to a gene. Germline V gene data show CDR1 as SGHRS and CDR2 as YFSETQ. The CDR3 extends over 16 amino acids. CDR3 sequence: CASSLAWTGGKETQYF. The DNA for the CDR3 is TGCGCCAGCAGCTTGGCGTGGACAGGGGGAAAAGAGACCCAGTACTTC.

This clone was observed a single time. J is TRBJ2-1 and V is TRBV3-1 (or the pseudogene TRBV3-2); no definite D call. The CDR3 has 12 amino acids. The V gene's germline CDR1 is LGHDT and CDR2 YNNKEL (reference sequence). Trimming removed 0 bases from V and 8 bases from J, with 5 bases in between. The CDR3 loop reads CASSQDSDEQFF. The CDR3 region has the DNA TGTGCCAGCAGCCAAGATTCGGATGAGCAGTTCTTC.

V usage is TRBV5-4 and J usage is TRBJ2-1, with TRBD2 matching 13 bases. Germline V gene lookup returns CDR1 SGHNT and CDR2 YYREEE (reference sequence). There are 18 residues in the CDR3. V lost 5 bases, J lost 0 bases, and 8 bases stayed unmatched. Here the CDR3 reads CASSSGTSGTSSYNEQFF. The CDR3 DNA reads TGTGCCAGCAGTTCCGGGACTAGCGGGACGAGCTCCTACAATGAGCAGTTCTTC.

This clone is a singleton in its sample. The chain has TRBV21-1 and TRBJ1-2; the table's TRBD1 call for D was not verified on the DNA. TRBV21-1 is tagged as a pseudogene. CDR3 length: 17 amino acids. The CDR3 loop is CATPDLTGVRGEYGYTF. DNA of the CDR3: TGTGCCACCCCAGACTTGACAGGGGTACGAGGTGAGTATGGCTACACCTTC.

V and J are TRBV14 and TRBJ2-5; 11 bases fit TRBD2. In germline, CDR1 is SGHDN, CDR2 FVKESK. J was trimmed by 5 bases and V by 0 bases; bases with no gene match: 14. The CDR3 totals 19 residues. CDR3 bases: TGTGCCAGCAGCCAAGATGCCCTAGCGGGAGGTGGGGACCGGGAGACCCAGTACTTC. This encodes CASSQDALAGGGDRETQYF.

The genes are TRBV2 and TRBJ1-5, with a weak D call TRBD1 (5 bases). This CDR3 is 15 amino acids long. The germline V and J ends were trimmed by 5 bases and 6 bases, with 17 bases remaining between them. Germline CDR1 and CDR2: SNHLY and FYNNEI. The CDR3 region is CASSLQSGGSQPQHF. Written as DNA, the CDR3 is TGTGCCAGCAGTCTTCAATCGGGGGGAAGTCAGCCCCAGCATTTT.

The V call is TRBV6-5, the J call TRBJ2-5, with 12 bases aligning to TRBD2. CDR1 and CDR2 from the germline V gene are MNHEY and SVGAGI. J lost 4 bases, V lost 4 bases, and 4 bases had no gene match. The CDR3 sequence is 15 residues long. CDR3 amino acids: CASSWTSGMGETQYF. In nucleotides, the CDR3 is TGTGCCAGCAGTTGGACTAGCGGGATGGGAGAGACCCAGTACTTC.

The sample holds a few counts of this clone. This chain uses TRBV3-1 (or the pseudogene TRBV3-2) with TRBJ2-6; TRBD2 aligns across 9 bases. CDR3 length: 19 amino acids. V was pared by 5 bases and J by 2 bases, with 13 bases of the junction left unmatched. The germline CDR1 and CDR2 sequences are LGHDT and YNNKEL (reference sequence). DNA of the CDR3: TGTGCCAGCAGCTTAAGGGGGGTTCGCGGGAGGGCTGGGGCCAACGTCCTGACTTTC. Amino acid sequence: CASSLRGVRGRAGANVLTF.

This rearrangement joins TRBV11-2 to TRBJ2-2; perhaps TRBD2 as D (7 bases). This CDR3 region has 15 residues. Between the trimmed V and J ends, which lost 5 bases and 5 bases, there was a span of 15 bases. CDR1 is SGHAT, CDR2 FQNNGV, per germline. Here the CDR3 DNA reads TGTGCCAGCAGCCCATTGGGGGGGGCGACCGGGGAGCTGTTTTTT. Protein: CASSPLGGATGELFF. Complete variable domain (other parts from reference TRBV11-2 and TRBJ2-2): EAGVAQSPRYKIIEKRQSVAFWCNPISGHATLYWYQQILGQGPKLLIQFQNNGVVDDSQLPKDRFSAERLKGVDSTLKIQPAKLEDSAVYLCASSPLGGATGELFFGEGSRLTVL.

This clone was counted between two and nine times. The CDR3 spells CASSQRTGNQPQHF. The CDR3 bases are TGTGCCAGCAGTCAGCGGACAGGCAATCAGCCCCAGCATTTT. The V and J genes are TRBV6-5 and TRBJ1-5; maybe TRBD1 (6 bases). This CDR3 has 14 amino acids. Trimming stripped 5 bases from V and 2 bases from J, with 10 bases between. The germline gives CDR1 MNHEY, CDR2 SVGAGI.

The chain links TRBV28 to TRBJ1-2; tentative D call: TRBD1 (5 bases). The V end lost 2 bases, the J end lost 5 bases, and 9 bases lay between the germline ends. The germline CDR1 and CDR2 sequences are MDHEN and SYDVKM. The CDR3 has 13 amino acids. DNA for the CDR3: TGTGCCAGCAGTTTAAGGGAGGGGTATGGCTACACCTTC. Residues: CASSLREGYGYTF.

The chain combines TRBV28 with TRBJ2-1; 9 nucleotides match TRBD2. Per germline, CDR1 MDHEN and CDR2 SYDVKM. The CDR3 loop spans 15 amino acids. Germline trimming cut 5 bases from V and 6 bases from J; bases unmatched to any gene: 8. CDR3 nucleotides: TGTGCCAGCAGTCCGATGAGCGGGAGGTCCAATGAGCAGTTCTTC. Amino acids: CASSPMSGRSNEQFF.

The chain employs TRBV5-1 and TRBJ1-1; TRBD1 matches at 7 bases. The trim removed 0 bases at V and 4 bases at J, leaving 9 bases unmatched. Germline CDR1 reads SGHRS; CDR2 reads YFSETQ. This CDR3 is 16 amino acids long. The CDR3 region has the DNA TGCGCCAGCAGCTTGGCCGAGGCAGGGGGGTCCACTGAAGCTTTCTTT. This encodes CASSLAEAGGSTEAFF.

This clone was detected a few times. The CDR3 loop reads CASGLVRTGESPAGELFF. In DNA form, the CDR3 reads TGTGCTAGTGGTTTGGTTCGAACAGGGGAATCACCAGCTGGGGAGCTGTTTTTT. The rearrangement uses TRBV12-5 and TRBJ2-2, with 7 bases fitting TRBD1. The trim removed 0 bases at V and 8 bases at J, leaving 15 bases unmatched. The germline gives CDR1 LGHNT, CDR2 FRNRAP. This CDR3 is built from 18 residues.

This clone was picked up one time. The V gene is TRBV7-2, the J gene TRBJ2-7; 7 nucleotides align to TRBD2. CDR3 length: 16 amino acids. Trimming removed 5 bases from V and 2 bases from J; junction bases left unmatched: 12. Germline V gene data show CDR1 as SGHTA and CDR2 as FQGNSA. CDR3 residues: CASSPLATSPAYEQYF. CDR3 DNA: TGTGCCAGCAGCCCCCTTGCGACTAGCCCCGCCTACGAGCAGTACTTC.

This clone was recorded a few times. The rearrangement links TRBV5-5 to TRBJ1-1, with D perhaps TRBD1 (5 bases). The CDR3 runs to 15 residues. The V gene lost 4 bases and the J gene lost 1 base, with 14 bases spanning the gap. CDR1 is SGHKS and CDR2 is YYEKEE in the germline V gene (reference sequence). CDR3: CASSRIQATNTEAFF. The CDR3 coding sequence is TGTGCCAGCAGCCGAATACAGGCCACGAACACTGAAGCTTTCTTT.

This clone turned up a few times. The V call is TRBV2, the J call TRBJ2-6; 14 nucleotides align to TRBD2. Germline V gives CDR1 SNHLY, CDR2 FYNNEI. CDR3 length equals 18 residues. Trimming took 6 bases from V and 0 from J; bases not matched to a gene: 4. The DNA of the CDR3 is TGTGCCAGCAGCCGGACTAGCGGGGGGATCTCTGGGGCCAACGTCCTGACTTTC. Translating it yields CASSRTSGGISGANVLTF. Filled out from reference TRBV2 and TRBJ2-6, the complete variable domain reads EPEVTQTPSHQVTQMGQEVILRCVPISNHLYFYWYRQILGQKVEFLVSFYNNEISEKSEIFDDQFSVERPDGSNFTLKIRSTKLEDSAMYFCASSRTSGGISGANVLTFGAGSRLTVL.

This clone has a single count. The J gene is TRBJ2-7, the V gene TRBV18; 12 bases align to TRBD2. V lost 5 bases to trimming and J lost 6 bases; unmatched junction nucleotides: 11. Germline loops: CDR1 KGHSH, CDR2 LQKENI. This CDR3 region has 16 residues. The CDR3 protein is CASSESLAGGPGEQYF. The CDR3 region has the DNA TGTGCCAGCTCAGAATCTCTAGCGGGGGGGCCGGGCGAGCAGTACTTC.

The chain is built from TRBV20-1 and TRBJ1-1; no clear D gene. The CDR3 is made up of 13 amino acids. V was cut by 3 bases and J by 6 bases, with 14 bases left in between. The germline V gene has CDR1 DFQATT and CDR2 SNEGSKA (reference sequence). The CDR3 loop is CSASGRVFAEAFF. As DNA, the CDR3 is TGCAGTGCTAGTGGGAGGGTTTTCGCTGAAGCTTTCTTT.

The chain employs TRBV27 and TRBJ2-1; 12 bases are a match to TRBD2. V lost 5 bases, J lost 6 bases, and 5 bases stayed unmatched. CDR1 and CDR2 (germline): MNHEY, SMNVEV (reference sequence). The CDR3 loop spans 15 amino acids. The CDR3 bases are TGTGCCAGCAGTACGGGACTAGCGGGCCTCAATGAGCAGTTCTTC. This sequence encodes CASSTGLAGLNEQFF.

The chain joins TRBV9 to TRBJ2-1; 7 bases are a match to TRBD1. CDR3 length: 13 amino acids. V shed 3 bases, J shed 16 bases, and the junction held 13 bases outside the gene matches. Germline V gene sequence: CDR1 SGDLS, CDR2 YYNGEE. The CDR3 sequence: CASSGTPGTASFF. As DNA, the CDR3 is TGTGCCAGCAGCGGAACTCCTGGGACAGCGTCTTTCTTC. The whole variable domain, remainder taken from reference TRBV9 and TRBJ2-1, is DSGVTQTPKHLITATGQRVTLRCSPRSGDLSVYWYQQSLDQGLQFLIQYYNGEERAKGNILERFSAQQFPDLHSELNLSSLELGDSALYFCASSGTPGTASFFGPGTRLTVL.

CDR3 region: CASSQSGEYGYTF. CDR3 nucleotide sequence: TGTGCCAGCAGTCAGTCGGGGGAGTATGGCTACACCTTC. The chain couples TRBV6-5 to TRBJ1-2; TRBD1 might be the D (5 bases). From germline, CDR1 is MNHEY and CDR2 SVGAGI. The CDR3 is made up of 13 amino acids. The V end was cut by 5 bases, the J end by 5 bases, with 12 bases between.

The rearrangement links TRBV5-1 to TRBJ1-1; no reliable D call. Germline V gene lookup returns CDR1 SGHRS and CDR2 YFSETQ. Trimming took off 4 bases at V and 1 base at J, with 11 bases between the two ends. The CDR3 has 14 amino acids. The CDR3 coding sequence is TGCGCCAGCAGCCCCCGGGTCGGGAACACTGAAGCTTTCTTT. This sequence encodes CASSPRVGNTEAFF.